These 3 T cell receptor beta chains were all obtained from the same sample, sequenced in a study of OX40 agonist ivuxolimab in advanced cancers. Clones were read by immunoSEQ multiplex PCR, and TCRdb kept only the in-frame ones, dropping some. The sample lists about 58,000 clones; 70% to 80% were seen once. Source: CD4+ or CD8+ T cells sorted from blood, taken in a trial of the OX40 agonist ivuxolimab. The receptors come from an adult with an advanced solid tumor such as melanoma, head and neck, liver or kidney cancer.

This clone was counted between two and nine times. The chain joins TRBV30 to TRBJ1-1; perhaps TRBD1 as D (5 bases). Looked up from germline, CDR1 is GTSNPN and CDR2 is SVGIG (reference sequence). This CDR3 has 12 amino acids. Trimming cost V 0 bases and J 8 bases, with 10 bases left between them. The CDR3 is CAWSVHGGEAFF. CDR3 in DNA: TGTGCCTGGAGTGTACATGGGGGGGAAGCTTTCTTT.

This chain joins TRBV5-5 and TRBJ1-6; 11 bases align to TRBD1. The germline CDR1 and CDR2 sequences are SGHKS and YYEKEE (reference sequence). The trim removed 0 bases at V and 10 bases at J, leaving 15 bases unmatched. The CDR3 runs 19 residues. The CDR3 nucleotides read TGTGCCAGCAGCTTGGCCGGCCGTAGGACAGGGGGCGCCTACTCACCCCTCCACTTT. Amino acids: CASSLAGRRTGGAYSPLHF. The entire variable domain, with the rest obtained from reference TRBV5-5 and TRBJ1-6, is as follows: DAGVTQSPTHLIKTRGQQVTLRCSPISGHKSVSWYQQVLGQGPQFIFQYYEKEERGRGNFPDRFSARQFPNYSSELNVNALLLGDSALYLCASSLAGRRTGGAYSPLHFGNGTRLTVT.

The V gene is TRBV7-9, the J gene TRBJ1-2; D is perhaps TRBD1 (5 bases). V was clipped by 3 bases and J by 4 bases, with 15 bases between them. Germline CDR1 and CDR2: SEHNR and FQNEAQ (reference sequence). The CDR3 has 15 amino acids. CDR3 nucleotides: TGTGCCAGCAGCTTCCAAGGGACTGGGGCCTATGGCTACACCTTC. As protein: CASSFQGTGAYGYTF.